The 10 T cell receptor beta chains given below trace back to one sample, sequenced in a study of T cell changes during pregnancy in multiple sclerosis. Measured with immunoSEQ multiplex PCR; TCRdb has only the in-frame clones, and not every one. The data show more than 30,000 clones, with 89% seen just once and almost 6.5% held by the top ten. Sequencing was performed on CD8+ T cells from peripheral blood mononuclear cells, taken in the second trimester of pregnancy. The origin of the receptors is a female donor with multiple sclerosis, enrolled in a pregnancy study.

The rearrangement joins TRBV6-6 to TRBJ1-4; perhaps TRBD1 as D (6 bases). Deletions cut 1 base from V and 5 bases from J, with 11 bases between. This CDR3 contains 15 residues. Germline CDR1 and CDR2: MNHNY and SVGAGI (reference sequence). The CDR3 sequence is CASSYFRGVNEKLFF. CDR3 in DNA: TGTGCCAGCAGTTACTTCAGGGGTGTCAATGAAAAACTGTTTTTT.

This clone was seen only a few times. The chain joins TRBV10-2 to TRBJ1-1; D may be TRBD1 (6 bases). Trimming cost V 9 bases and J 10 bases, with 18 bases left between them. CDR1 and CDR2 (germline): WSHSY, SAAADI. The CDR3 sequence is 12 residues long. CDR3 loop: CASTSGGQGAFF. CDR3 coding DNA: TGCGCCAGTACTAGCGGGGGGCAGGGAGCTTTCTTT.

The chain recombines TRBV11-2 with TRBJ2-7; TRBD2 matches at 8 bases. The CDR3 is 17 amino acids. Germline assignment: CDR1 SGHAT and CDR2 FQNNGV. V lost 5 bases, J lost 0 bases, and 12 bases stayed unmatched. For the CDR3, the DNA is TGTGCCAGCAGCCCGAATTATGGCCTAGCGGGCTCCTACGAGCAGTACTTC. Its translation is CASSPNYGLAGSYEQYF.

In DNA form, the CDR3 reads TGTGCCAGCAGTTTACACCACGGACAATACAATGAGCAGTTCTTC. Translating gives CASSLHHGQYNEQFF. V and J are TRBV27 and TRBJ2-1; tentative D call: TRBD1 (5 bases). This CDR3 contains 15 residues. V lost 2 bases to trimming and J lost 4 bases, with 12 bases between them. Germline loops: CDR1 MNHEY, CDR2 SMNVEV (reference sequence).

This clone was detected only once. The chain carries TRBV7-3 and TRBJ1-5, with TRBD1 as a possible D gene (6 bases). Germline V gene lookup returns CDR1 SGHTA and CDR2 FQGTGA. V gave up 4 bases and J gave up 0 bases, with 13 bases separating them. The CDR3 has 16 amino acids. The CDR3 here is CASSSLRGHSNQPQHF. The DNA of the CDR3 is TGTGCCAGCAGCTCCCTGCGGGGGCATAGCAATCAGCCCCAGCATTTT. Filled out from reference TRBV7-3 and TRBJ1-5, the complete variable domain reads GAGVSQTPSNKVTEKGKYVELRCDPISGHTALYWYRQSLGQGPEFLIYFQGTGAADDSGLPNDRFFAVRPEGSVSTLKIQRTERGDSAVYLCASSSLRGHSNQPQHFGDGTRLSIL.

This chain joins TRBV6-1 and TRBJ1-2; TRBD1 matches at 12 bases. This CDR3 is 16 amino acids long. Unmatched junction bases numbered 5, after V lost 3 bases and J lost 3 bases. Germline V gene data show CDR1 as MNHNS and CDR2 as SASEGT. The CDR3 sequence: CASSETGTGGDYGYTF. The CDR3 nucleotides are TGTGCCAGCAGTGAGACCGGGACAGGGGGCGACTATGGCTACACCTTC.

The chain has TRBV19 and TRBJ2-7; TRBD1 agrees at 7 bases. CDR1 is LNHDA, CDR2 SQIVND, per germline (reference sequence). The CDR3 is 13 residues long. J was trimmed by 4 bases and V by 9 bases; bases with no gene match: 9. CDR3 protein: CASSSGTDYEQYF. The DNA of the CDR3 is TGTGCCAGCTCCTCCGGGACAGATTACGAGCAGTACTTC.

V is TRBV7-8 and J is TRBJ2-1; no clear D. The CDR3 covers 13 residues. Germline CDR1 and CDR2: SGHVS and FQNEAQ. The germline V and J ends were trimmed by 5 bases and 3 bases, with 8 bases remaining between them. The CDR3 sequence is CASSPPGYNEQFF. CDR3 sequence (DNA): TGTGCCAGCAGCCCCCCGGGCTACAATGAGCAGTTCTTC.

CDR3 loop: CASSLGIGGDYEQYF. CDR3 in DNA: TGTGCCAGCAGCTTAGGCATTGGAGGGGACTACGAGCAGTACTTC. This chain connects TRBV7-9 to TRBJ2-7; D possibly corresponds to TRBD2 (6 bases). From germline, CDR1 is SEHNR and CDR2 FQNEAQ (reference sequence). The CDR3 extends over 15 amino acids. Trimming stripped 1 base from V and 3 bases from J, with 13 bases between.

The chain links TRBV4-3 to TRBJ1-2; 8 bases map to TRBD1. The CDR3 is made up of 15 amino acids. Germline values: CDR1 LGHNA, CDR2 YSLEER. Trimming cost V 4 bases and J 4 bases; bases outside gene matches: 8. The CDR3 region has the DNA TGCGCCAGCAGCCCAGGGACAGGAGGACTCTATGGCTACACCTTC. Translated: CASSPGTGGLYGYTF.